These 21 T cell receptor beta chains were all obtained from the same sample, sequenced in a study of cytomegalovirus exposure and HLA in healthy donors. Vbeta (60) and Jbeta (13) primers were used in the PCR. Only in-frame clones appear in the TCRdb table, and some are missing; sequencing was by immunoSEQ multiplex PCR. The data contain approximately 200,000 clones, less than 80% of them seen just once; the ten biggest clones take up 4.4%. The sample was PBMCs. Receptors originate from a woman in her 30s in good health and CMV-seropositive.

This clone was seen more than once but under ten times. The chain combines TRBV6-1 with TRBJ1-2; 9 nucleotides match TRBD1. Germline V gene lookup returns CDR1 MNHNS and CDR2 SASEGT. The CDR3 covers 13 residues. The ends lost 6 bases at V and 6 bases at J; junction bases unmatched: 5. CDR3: CASRKTGGNGYTF. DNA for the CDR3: TGTGCCAGCAGGAAGACAGGGGGAAATGGCTACACCTTC.

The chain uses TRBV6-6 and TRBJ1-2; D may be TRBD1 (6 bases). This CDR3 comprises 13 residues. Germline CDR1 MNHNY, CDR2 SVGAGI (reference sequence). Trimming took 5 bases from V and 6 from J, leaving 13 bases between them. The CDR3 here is CASSPRGGDGYTF. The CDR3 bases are TGTGCCAGCAGTCCCCGCGGGGGCGATGGCTACACCTTC.

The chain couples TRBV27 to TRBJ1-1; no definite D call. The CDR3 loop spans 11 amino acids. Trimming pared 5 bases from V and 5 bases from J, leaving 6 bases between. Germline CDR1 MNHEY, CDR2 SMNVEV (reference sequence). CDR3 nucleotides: TGTGCCAGCAGTCCCCCGACTGAAGCTTTCTTT. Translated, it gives CASSPPTEAFF.

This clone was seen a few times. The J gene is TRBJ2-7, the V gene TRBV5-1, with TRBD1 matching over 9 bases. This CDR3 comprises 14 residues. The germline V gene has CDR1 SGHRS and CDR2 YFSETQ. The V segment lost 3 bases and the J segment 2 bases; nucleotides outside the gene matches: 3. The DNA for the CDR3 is TGCGCCAGCAGCTCCGGGACAGGGACCTACGAGCAGTACTTC. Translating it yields CASSSGTGTYEQYF.

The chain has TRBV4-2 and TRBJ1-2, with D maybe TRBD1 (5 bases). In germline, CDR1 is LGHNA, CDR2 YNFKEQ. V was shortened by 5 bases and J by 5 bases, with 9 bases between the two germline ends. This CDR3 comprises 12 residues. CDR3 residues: CASSSTEYGYTF. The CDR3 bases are TGTGCCAGCAGCTCGACAGAGTATGGCTACACCTTC.

The CDR3 sequence: CSVGQGPDTQYF. The CDR3 DNA is TGCAGCGTTGGTCAGGGCCCAGATACGCAGTATTTT. This chain connects TRBV29-1 to TRBJ2-3, with a weak D call TRBD1 (5 bases). Deletions cut 4 bases from V and 4 bases from J, with 9 bases between. Germline values: CDR1 SQVTM, CDR2 ANQGSEA. CDR3 size: 12 residues.

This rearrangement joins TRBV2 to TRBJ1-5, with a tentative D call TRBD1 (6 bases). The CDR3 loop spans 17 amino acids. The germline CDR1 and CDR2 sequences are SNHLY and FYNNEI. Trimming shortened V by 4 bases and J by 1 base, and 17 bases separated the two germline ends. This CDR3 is CASSGRRRGASNQPQHF. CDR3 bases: TGTGCCAGCAGTGGGCGCCGTCGGGGGGCAAGCAATCAGCCCCAGCATTTT.

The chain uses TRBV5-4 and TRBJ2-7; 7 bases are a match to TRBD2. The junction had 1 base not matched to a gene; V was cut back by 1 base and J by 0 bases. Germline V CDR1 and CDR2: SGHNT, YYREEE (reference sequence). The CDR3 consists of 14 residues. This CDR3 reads CASSLPSGSYEQYF. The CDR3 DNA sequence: TGTGCCAGCAGCTTGCCTAGCGGCTCCTACGAGCAGTACTTC.

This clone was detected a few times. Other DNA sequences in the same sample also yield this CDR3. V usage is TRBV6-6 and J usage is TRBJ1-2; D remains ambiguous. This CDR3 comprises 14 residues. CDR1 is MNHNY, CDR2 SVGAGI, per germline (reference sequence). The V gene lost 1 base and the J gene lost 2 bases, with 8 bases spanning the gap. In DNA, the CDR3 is TGTGCCAGCAGTTACTTAGCAGACAACTATGGCTACACCTTC. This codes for CASSYLADNYGYTF.

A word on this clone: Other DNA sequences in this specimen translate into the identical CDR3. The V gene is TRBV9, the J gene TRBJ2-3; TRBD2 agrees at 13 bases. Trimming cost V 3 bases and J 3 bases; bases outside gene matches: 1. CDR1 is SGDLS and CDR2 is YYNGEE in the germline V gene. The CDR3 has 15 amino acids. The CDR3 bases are TGTGCCAGCAGCGCGGGACTAGCGGGAACAGATACGCAGTATTTT. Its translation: CASSAGLAGTDTQYF.

The CDR3 nucleotides read TGTGCCAGCAGCTTAGTACCCAGCGAAGCCTATGGCTACACCTTC. Translated, it gives CASSLVPSEAYGYTF. V is TRBV7-6 and J is TRBJ1-2; D is undetermined. The CDR3 is 15 amino acids. V lost 1 base and J 4 bases, leaving 13 bases between the germline ends. Germline V gene data show CDR1 as SGHVS and CDR2 as FNYEAQ.

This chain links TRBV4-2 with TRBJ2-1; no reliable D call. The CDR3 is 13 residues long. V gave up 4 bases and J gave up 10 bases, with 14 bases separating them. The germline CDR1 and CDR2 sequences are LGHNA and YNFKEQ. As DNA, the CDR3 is TGTGCCAGCAGCCCCGAGGCACCCGGGGAGCAGTTCTTC. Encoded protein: CASSPEAPGEQFF.

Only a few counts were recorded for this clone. DNA for the CDR3: TGTGCCAGCGCCCGTAGCGGTAGCCCAGATACGCAGTATTTT. Its protein product is CASARSGSPDTQYF. The chain links TRBV2 to TRBJ2-3, with D maybe TRBD2 (6 bases). The CDR3 spans 14 residues. Germline V gene data show CDR1 as SNHLY and CDR2 as FYNNEI. The V end was cut by 8 bases, the J end by 4 bases, with 16 bases between.

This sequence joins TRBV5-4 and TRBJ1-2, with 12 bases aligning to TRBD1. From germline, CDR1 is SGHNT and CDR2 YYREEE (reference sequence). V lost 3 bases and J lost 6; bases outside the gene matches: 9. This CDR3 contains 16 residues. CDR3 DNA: TGTGCCAGCAGCTCACCGGGACAGGGGGCCTTCCATGGCTACACCTTC. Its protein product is CASSSPGQGAFHGYTF.

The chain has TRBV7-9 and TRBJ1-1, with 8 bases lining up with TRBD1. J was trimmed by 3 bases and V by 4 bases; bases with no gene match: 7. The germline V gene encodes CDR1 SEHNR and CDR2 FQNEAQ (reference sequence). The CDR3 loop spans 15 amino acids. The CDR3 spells CASSSLRTGHTEAFF. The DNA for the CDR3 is TGTGCCAGCAGCTCCCTCCGGACAGGGCACACTGAAGCTTTCTTT.

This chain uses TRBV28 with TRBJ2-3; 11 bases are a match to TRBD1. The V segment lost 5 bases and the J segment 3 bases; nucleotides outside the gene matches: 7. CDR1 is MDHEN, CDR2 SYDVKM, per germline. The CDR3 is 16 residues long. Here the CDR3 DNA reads TGTGCCAGCAGTGGAGCCGGGACAGGGGGAACAGATACGCAGTATTTT. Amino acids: CASSGAGTGGTDTQYF.

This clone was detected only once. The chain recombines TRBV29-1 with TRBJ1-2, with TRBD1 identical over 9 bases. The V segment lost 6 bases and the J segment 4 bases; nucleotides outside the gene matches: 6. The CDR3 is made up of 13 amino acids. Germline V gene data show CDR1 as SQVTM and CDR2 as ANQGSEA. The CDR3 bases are TGCAGCGTGTGGACAGGGGAGGGCTATGGCTACACCTTC. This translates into CSVWTGEGYGYTF.

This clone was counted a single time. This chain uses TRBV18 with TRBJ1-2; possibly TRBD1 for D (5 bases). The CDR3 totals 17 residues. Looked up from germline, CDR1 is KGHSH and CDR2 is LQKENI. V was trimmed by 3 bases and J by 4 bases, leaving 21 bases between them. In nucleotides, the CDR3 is TGTGCCAGCTCACCGTCGGTAACAGGTCATGGCTCCTATGGCTACACCTTC. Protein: CASSPSVTGHGSYGYTF.

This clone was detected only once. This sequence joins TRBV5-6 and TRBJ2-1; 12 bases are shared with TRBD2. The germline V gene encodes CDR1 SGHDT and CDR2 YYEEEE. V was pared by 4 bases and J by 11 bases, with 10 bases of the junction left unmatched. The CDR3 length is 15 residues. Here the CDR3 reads CASSPGLAGPAQQFF. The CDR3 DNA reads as TGTGCCAGCAGCCCAGGACTAGCGGGACCTGCCCAGCAGTTCTTC.

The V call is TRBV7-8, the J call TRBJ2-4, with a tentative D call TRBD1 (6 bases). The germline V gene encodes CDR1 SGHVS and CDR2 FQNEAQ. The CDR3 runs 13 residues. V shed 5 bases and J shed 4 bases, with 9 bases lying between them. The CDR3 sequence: CASSPDRKNIQYF. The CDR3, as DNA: TGTGCCAGCAGCCCCGACAGGAAAAACATTCAGTACTTC.

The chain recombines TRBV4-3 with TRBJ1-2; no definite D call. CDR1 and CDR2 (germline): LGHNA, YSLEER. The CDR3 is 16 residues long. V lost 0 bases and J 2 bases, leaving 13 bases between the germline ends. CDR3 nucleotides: TGCGCCAGCAGCCAAGATACTGGAAGAGGAAACTATGGCTACACCTTC. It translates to CASSQDTGRGNYGYTF.